This T cell receptor (beta chain) was recorded in a study of shared clonotypes between healthy human individuals. Only in-frame clones appear in the TCRdb table, and some are missing; sequencing was by immunoSEQ multiplex PCR. The table lists around 2.5 million clones, 90% to 95% of them singletons, with approximately 0.36% in the top ten. CDR1 SGHRS and CDR2 YFSETQ come from the germline V gene. Trimming cost V 4 bases and J 8 bases; bases outside gene matches: 6. The CDR3 covers 13 residues. The V gene is TRBV5-1, the J gene TRBJ2-1; 7 nucleotides line up with TRBD2. The sequenced material came from naive CD4+ T cells from PBMCs. Subset meaning: CD45RA+ positively selected. This sequence originates from a man aged 18 to 30 in good health. Some clones in this sample may be carry-over from other donors' samples. CDR3 loop: CASSMAAGDEQFF. DNA of the CDR3: TGCGCCAGCAGCATGGCGGCGGGGGATGAGCAGTTCTTC.